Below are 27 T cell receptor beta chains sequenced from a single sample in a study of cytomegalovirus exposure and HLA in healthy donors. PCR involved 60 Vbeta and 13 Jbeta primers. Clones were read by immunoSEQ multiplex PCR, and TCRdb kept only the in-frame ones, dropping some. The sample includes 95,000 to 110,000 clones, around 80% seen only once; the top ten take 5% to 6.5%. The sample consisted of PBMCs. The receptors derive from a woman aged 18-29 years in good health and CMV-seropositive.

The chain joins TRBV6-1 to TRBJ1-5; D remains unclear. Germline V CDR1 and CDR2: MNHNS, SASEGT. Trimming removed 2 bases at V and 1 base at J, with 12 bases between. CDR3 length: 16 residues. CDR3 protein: CASSELGGLSNQPQHF. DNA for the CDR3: TGTGCCAGCAGTGAATTGGGCGGACTGAGCAATCAGCCCCAGCATTTT.

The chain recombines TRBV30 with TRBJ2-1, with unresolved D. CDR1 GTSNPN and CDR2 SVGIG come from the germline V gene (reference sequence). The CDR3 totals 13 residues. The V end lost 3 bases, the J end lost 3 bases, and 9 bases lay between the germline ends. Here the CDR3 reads CAWSSGFYNEQFF. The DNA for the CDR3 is TGTGCCTGGAGCTCAGGCTTCTACAATGAGCAGTTCTTC.

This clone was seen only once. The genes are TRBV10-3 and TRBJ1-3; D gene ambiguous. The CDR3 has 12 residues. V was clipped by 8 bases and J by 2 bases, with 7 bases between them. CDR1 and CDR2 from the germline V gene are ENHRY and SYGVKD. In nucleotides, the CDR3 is TGTGCCATCGGCAGTGCTGGAAACACCATATATTTT. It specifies CAIGSAGNTIYF.

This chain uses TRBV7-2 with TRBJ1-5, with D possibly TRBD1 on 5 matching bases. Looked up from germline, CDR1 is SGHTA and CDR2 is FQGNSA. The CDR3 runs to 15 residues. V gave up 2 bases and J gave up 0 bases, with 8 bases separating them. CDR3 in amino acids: CASSLQGGSNQPQHF. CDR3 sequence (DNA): TGTGCCAGCAGCTTACAGGGAGGTAGCAATCAGCCCCAGCATTTT.

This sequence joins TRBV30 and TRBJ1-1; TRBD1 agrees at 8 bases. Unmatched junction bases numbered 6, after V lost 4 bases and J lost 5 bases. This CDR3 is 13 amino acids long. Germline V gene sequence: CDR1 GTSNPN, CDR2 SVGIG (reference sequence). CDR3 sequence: CAWTAGGQTEAFF. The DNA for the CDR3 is TGTGCCTGGACCGCAGGGGGCCAGACTGAAGCTTTCTTT.

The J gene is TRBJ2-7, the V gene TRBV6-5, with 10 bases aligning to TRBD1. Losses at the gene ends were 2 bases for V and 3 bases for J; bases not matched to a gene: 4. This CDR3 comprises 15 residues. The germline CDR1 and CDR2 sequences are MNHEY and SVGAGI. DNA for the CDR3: TGTGCCAGCAGTTACCGGGACAGGGGAGTCTACGAGCAGTACTTC. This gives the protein CASSYRDRGVYEQYF.

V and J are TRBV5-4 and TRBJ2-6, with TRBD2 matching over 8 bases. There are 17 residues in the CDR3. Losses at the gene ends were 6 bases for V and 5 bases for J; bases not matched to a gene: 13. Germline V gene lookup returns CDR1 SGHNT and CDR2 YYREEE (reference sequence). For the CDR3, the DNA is TGTGCCAGCACCCCCGGGGGGGGCGGCGGTTGGGCCAACGTCCTGACTTTC. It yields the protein CASTPGGGGGWANVLTF.

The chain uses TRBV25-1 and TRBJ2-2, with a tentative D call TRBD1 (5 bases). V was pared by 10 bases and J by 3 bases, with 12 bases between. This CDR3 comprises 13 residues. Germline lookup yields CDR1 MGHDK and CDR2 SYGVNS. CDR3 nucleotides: TGTGCCATTTCGGAAGGGGACACCGGGGAGCTGTTTTTT. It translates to CAISEGDTGELFF.

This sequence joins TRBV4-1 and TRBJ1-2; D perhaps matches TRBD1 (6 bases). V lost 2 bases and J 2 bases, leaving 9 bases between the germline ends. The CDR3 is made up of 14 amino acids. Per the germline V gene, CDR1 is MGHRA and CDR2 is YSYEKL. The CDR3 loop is CASSQNQGNYGYTF. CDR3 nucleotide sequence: TGCGCCAGCAGCCAAAACCAGGGGAACTATGGCTACACCTTC.

The CDR3 sequence: CASSLMGQGKGVGTEAFF. In nucleotides, the CDR3 is TGTGCCAGCAGCTTAATGGGACAGGGTAAGGGAGTGGGCACTGAAGCTTTCTTT. The J gene is TRBJ1-1, the V gene TRBV7-9; TRBD1 agrees at 9 bases. J was trimmed by 4 bases and V by 2 bases; bases with no gene match: 14. This CDR3 is built from 18 residues. The V gene's germline CDR1 is SEHNR and CDR2 FQNEAQ (reference sequence). Full variable domain (remainder filled in from reference TRBV7-9 and TRBJ1-1): DTGVSQNPRHKITKRGQNVTFRCDPISEHNRLYWYRQTLGQGPEFLTYFQNEAQLEKSRLLSDRFSAERPKGSFSTLEIQRTEQGDSAMYLCASSLMGQGKGVGTEAFFGQGTRLTVV.

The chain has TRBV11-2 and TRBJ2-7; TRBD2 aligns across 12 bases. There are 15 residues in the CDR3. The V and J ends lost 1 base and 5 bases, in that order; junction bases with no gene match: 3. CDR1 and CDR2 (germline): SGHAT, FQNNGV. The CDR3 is CASSLGGLAGHEQYF. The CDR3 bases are TGTGCCAGCAGCTTAGGCGGACTAGCGGGGCACGAGCAGTACTTC.

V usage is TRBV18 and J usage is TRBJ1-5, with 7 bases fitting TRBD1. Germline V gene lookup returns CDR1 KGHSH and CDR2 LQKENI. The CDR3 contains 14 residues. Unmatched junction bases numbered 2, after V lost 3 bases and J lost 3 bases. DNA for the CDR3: TGTGCCAGCTCACCGGGGACAGACAATCAGCCCCAGCATTTT. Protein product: CASSPGTDNQPQHF.

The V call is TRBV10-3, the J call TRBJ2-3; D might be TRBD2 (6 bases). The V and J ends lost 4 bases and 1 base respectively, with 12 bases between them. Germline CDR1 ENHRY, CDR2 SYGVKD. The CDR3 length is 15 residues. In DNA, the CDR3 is TGTGCCATCAGTGCGGACTATCCCGGCACAGATACGCAGTATTTT. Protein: CAISADYPGTDTQYF.

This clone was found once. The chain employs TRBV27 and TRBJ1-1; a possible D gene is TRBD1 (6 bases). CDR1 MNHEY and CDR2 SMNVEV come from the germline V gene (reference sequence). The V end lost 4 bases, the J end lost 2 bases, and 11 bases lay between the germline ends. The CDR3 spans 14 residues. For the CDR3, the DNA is TGTGCCAGCAGTTACGGACAGCGCAACACTGAAGCTTTCTTT. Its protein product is CASSYGQRNTEAFF.

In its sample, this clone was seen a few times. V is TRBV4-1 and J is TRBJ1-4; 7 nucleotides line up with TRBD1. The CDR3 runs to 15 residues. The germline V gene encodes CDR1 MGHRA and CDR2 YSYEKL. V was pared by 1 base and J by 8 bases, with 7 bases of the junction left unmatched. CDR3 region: CASSQGRGLGEKLFF. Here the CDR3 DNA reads TGCGCCAGCAGCCAAGGGAGGGGGCTGGGCGAAAAACTGTTTTTT.

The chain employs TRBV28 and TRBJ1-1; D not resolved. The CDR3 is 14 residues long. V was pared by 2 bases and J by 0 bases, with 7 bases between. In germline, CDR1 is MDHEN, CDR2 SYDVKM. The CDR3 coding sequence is TGTGCCAGCAGTTTAACTCCCTTGAACACTGAAGCTTTCTTT. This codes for CASSLTPLNTEAFF.

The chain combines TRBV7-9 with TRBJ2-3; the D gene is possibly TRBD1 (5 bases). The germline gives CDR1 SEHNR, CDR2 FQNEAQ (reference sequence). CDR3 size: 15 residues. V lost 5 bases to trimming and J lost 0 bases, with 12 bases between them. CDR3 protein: CASSHGATSTDTQYF. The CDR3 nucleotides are TGTGCCAGCAGCCATGGGGCGACAAGCACAGATACGCAGTATTTT.

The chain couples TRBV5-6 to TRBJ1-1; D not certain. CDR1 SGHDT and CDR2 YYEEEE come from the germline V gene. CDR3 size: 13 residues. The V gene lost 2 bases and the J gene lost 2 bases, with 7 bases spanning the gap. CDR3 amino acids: CASSLRVNTEAFF. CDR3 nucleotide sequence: TGTGCCAGCAGCTTACGGGTCAACACTGAAGCTTTCTTT.

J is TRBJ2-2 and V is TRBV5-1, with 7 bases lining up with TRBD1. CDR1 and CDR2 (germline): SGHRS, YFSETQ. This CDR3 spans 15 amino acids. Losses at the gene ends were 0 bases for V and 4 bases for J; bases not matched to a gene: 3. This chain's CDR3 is CASSLGQGGTGELFF. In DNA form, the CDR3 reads TGCGCCAGCAGCTTGGGACAGGGTGGCACCGGGGAGCTGTTTTTT.

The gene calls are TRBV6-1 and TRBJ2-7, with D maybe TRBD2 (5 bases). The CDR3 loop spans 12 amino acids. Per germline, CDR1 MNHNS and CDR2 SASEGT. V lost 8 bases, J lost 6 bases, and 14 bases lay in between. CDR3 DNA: TGTGCCAGCGCCTCCGGTCGGGGCGAGCAGTACTTC. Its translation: CASASGRGEQYF.

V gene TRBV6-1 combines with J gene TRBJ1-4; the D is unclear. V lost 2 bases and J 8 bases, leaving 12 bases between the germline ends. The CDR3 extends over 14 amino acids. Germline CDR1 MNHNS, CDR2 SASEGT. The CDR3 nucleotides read TGTGCCAGCAGTGAACGGGCAGAGGGAGAAAAACTGTTTTTT. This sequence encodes CASSERAEGEKLFF.

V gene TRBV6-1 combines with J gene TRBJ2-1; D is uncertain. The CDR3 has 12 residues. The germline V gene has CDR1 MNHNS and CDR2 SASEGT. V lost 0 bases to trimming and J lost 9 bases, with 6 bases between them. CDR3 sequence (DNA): TGTGCCAGCAGTGAAGCTTGGAGTGAGCAGTTCTTC. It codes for CASSEAWSEQFF.

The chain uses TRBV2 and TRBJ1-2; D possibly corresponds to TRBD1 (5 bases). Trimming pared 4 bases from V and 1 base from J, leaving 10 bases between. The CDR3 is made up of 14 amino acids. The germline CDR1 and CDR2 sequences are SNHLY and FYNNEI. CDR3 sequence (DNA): TGTGCCAGCAGTGGAGGACACCTTAACTATGGCTACACCTTC. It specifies CASSGGHLNYGYTF.

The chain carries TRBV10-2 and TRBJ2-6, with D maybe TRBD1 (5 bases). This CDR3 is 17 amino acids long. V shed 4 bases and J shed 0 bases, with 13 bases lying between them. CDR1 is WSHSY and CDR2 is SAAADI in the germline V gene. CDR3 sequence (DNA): TGCGCCAGCAGTGCCGATGACAGACTCTCTGGGGCCAACGTCCTGACTTTC. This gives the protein CASSADDRLSGANVLTF.

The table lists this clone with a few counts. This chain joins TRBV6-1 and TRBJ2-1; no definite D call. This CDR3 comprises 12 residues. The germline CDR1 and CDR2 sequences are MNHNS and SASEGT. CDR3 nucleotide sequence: TGTGCTTTGGGCTCCTCCTACAATGAGCAGTTCTTC. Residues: CALGSSYNEQFF.

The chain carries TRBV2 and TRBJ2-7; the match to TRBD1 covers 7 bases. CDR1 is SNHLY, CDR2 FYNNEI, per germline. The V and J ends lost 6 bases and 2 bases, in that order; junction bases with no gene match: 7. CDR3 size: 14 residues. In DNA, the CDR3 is TGTGCCAGCAGCCACAGGGGCCAAACCTACGAGCAGTACTTC. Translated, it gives CASSHRGQTYEQYF.

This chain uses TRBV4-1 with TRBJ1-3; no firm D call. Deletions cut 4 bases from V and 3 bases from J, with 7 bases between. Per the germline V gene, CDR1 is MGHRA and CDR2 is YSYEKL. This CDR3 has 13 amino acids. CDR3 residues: CASSLAGGNTIYF. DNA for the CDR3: TGCGCCAGCAGCCTCGCAGGTGGAAACACCATATATTTT.